This T cell receptor (beta chain) derives from a study of T cells after yellow fever vaccination. Whole-study results and caveats: Primary-vaccination clones mostly resurfaced post-booster (96% CD4, under 90% CD8). Contamination by abundant bulk-population clonotypes could be present in FACS-sorted repertoires.

TCRdb recomputed calls from the 5' RACE reads with MiXCR, one row per CDR3 protein. The sample holds approximately 160,000 distinct CDR3 sequences; 9.3% are singletons and the top ten take roughly 36%. The CDR3 totals 13 residues. In germline, CDR1 is SGHTA, CDR2 FQGNSA. V dropped 4 bases and J dropped 8 bases, with 9 bases sitting between them. This clonotype was detected many times. Its antigen is not identified. V gene TRBV7-2 combines with J gene TRBJ2-6, with no clear D. The material sequenced was CD8+ T cells sorted from PBMCs, taken 45 days after the yellow fever booster vaccination. This TCR came from a man aged 18 to 30 who received the YFV17D yellow fever vaccine. The CDR3 DNA reads as TGTGCCAGCAGCTATCCAGGACCCAACGTCCTGACTTTC. Amino acid sequence: CASSYPGPNVLTF.